Below are 31 T cell receptor beta chains sequenced from a single sample in a study of cytomegalovirus exposure and HLA in healthy donors. TCRdb's copy holds only in-frame clones and misses some; the assay was immunoSEQ multiplex PCR. The table has 130,000 or so clones, approximately 87% seen once; the top ten hold 2% to 2.5%. Sequencing input: PBMCs. The receptors stem from a woman in her 30s in good health and CMV-seronegative.

This clone was observed a handful of times. CDR3 sequence: CASRPGQVNTGELFF. In DNA form, the CDR3 reads TGTGCCAGCAGACCGGGACAGGTAAACACCGGGGAGCTGTTTTTT. This sequence joins TRBV27 and TRBJ2-2, with 8 nucleotides matching TRBD1. The CDR3 is 15 amino acids. Germline CDR1 is MNHEY and CDR2 is SMNVEV (reference sequence). Trimming removed 6 bases from V and 2 bases from J; junction bases left unmatched: 5.

The V and J genes are TRBV29-1 and TRBJ1-1; 8 bases match TRBD1. The CDR3 has 14 amino acids. The J segment lost 3 bases and the V segment lost 4 bases, leaving 7 bases of the junction unmatched. CDR1 and CDR2 (germline): SQVTM, ANQGSEA. In nucleotides, the CDR3 is TGCAGCGTTGCAGGGGGCGATGGGTACACTGAAGCTTTCTTT. Amino acids: CSVAGGDGYTEAFF.

The chain carries TRBV7-2 and TRBJ1-2; 7 nucleotides line up with TRBD1. V was clipped by 0 bases and J by 7 bases; unmatched bases: 5. The CDR3 runs 14 residues. The germline V gene has CDR1 SGHTA and CDR2 FQGNSA. CDR3 loop: CASSLATGSSGYTF. CDR3 sequence (DNA): TGTGCCAGCAGCTTAGCGACAGGGAGTAGTGGCTACACCTTC.

CDR3 region: CAWSAGLAPNEKLFF. The DNA of the CDR3 is TGTGCCTGGAGTGCCGGACTAGCCCCTAATGAAAAACTGTTTTTT. The rearrangement uses TRBV30 and TRBJ1-4; the D is unclear. There are 15 residues in the CDR3. Germline lookup yields CDR1 GTSNPN and CDR2 SVGIG (reference sequence). Trimming removed 1 base from V and 3 bases from J, with 12 bases in between.

The rearrangement links TRBV9 to TRBJ2-2, with D possibly matching TRBD1 (5 bases). The germline V gene encodes CDR1 SGDLS and CDR2 YYNGEE. This CDR3 has 15 amino acids. V was pared by 2 bases and J by 4 bases, with 12 bases between. This chain's CDR3 is CASSVRQGGTGELFF. The DNA of the CDR3 is TGTGCCAGCAGCGTGCGGCAGGGCGGCACCGGGGAGCTGTTTTTT.

This chain joins TRBV5-6 and TRBJ1-1; 7 positions agree with TRBD1. V was pared by 1 base and J by 5 bases, with 8 bases of the junction left unmatched. There are 15 residues in the CDR3. Germline CDR1 SGHDT, CDR2 YYEEEE. The CDR3 spells CASSLIPTGITEAFF. CDR3 coding DNA: TGTGCCAGCAGCTTGATTCCGACAGGGATTACTGAAGCTTTCTTT.

The chain has TRBV7-2 and TRBJ2-5; D uncertain. The CDR3 spans 15 residues. Trimming took 5 bases from V and 4 from J, leaving 17 bases between them. Germline-derived CDR1 and CDR2 are SGHTA and FQGNSA. Written as DNA, the CDR3 is TGTGCCAGCAGCCTAGATAGGCGAGGCTCAGAGACCCAGTACTTC. It encodes CASSLDRRGSETQYF.

The V gene is TRBV6-5, the J gene TRBJ1-2, with D unclear. Germline CDR1 and CDR2: MNHEY and SVGAGI. The V and J ends lost 10 bases and 3 bases respectively, with 18 bases between them. The CDR3 extends over 14 amino acids. CDR3 in amino acids: CAISPNPTDYGYTF. For the CDR3, the DNA is TGTGCCATTTCGCCCAACCCCACGGACTATGGCTACACCTTC.

The V call is TRBV14, the J call TRBJ2-5, with 9 positions matching TRBD1. The CDR3 runs 16 residues. The trim removed 5 bases at V and 5 bases at J, leaving 12 bases unmatched. Germline V gene sequence: CDR1 SGHDN, CDR2 FVKESK. The DNA for the CDR3 is TGTGCCAGCAGCAAAGCCGGGACAGGGATTCGGGAGACCCAGTACTTC. As protein: CASSKAGTGIRETQYF.

The rearrangement joins TRBV11-3 to TRBJ1-1; a possible D gene is TRBD1 (5 bases). The CDR3 has 15 amino acids. Per germline, CDR1 SGHNT and CDR2 YENEEA. V lost 1 base to trimming and J lost 0 bases, with 9 bases between them. The CDR3 loop reads CASSLGQGMNTEAFF. CDR3 bases: TGTGCCAGCAGCTTAGGGCAGGGCATGAACACTGAAGCTTTCTTT.

This clone was picked up one time. The chain employs TRBV6-6 and TRBJ1-5; D gene unclear. Germline CDR1 reads MNHNY; CDR2 reads SVGAGI (reference sequence). The CDR3 sequence is 15 residues long. Trimming cost V 6 bases and J 0 bases, with 12 bases left between them. The CDR3 region has the DNA TGTGCCAGCAGGCCAGATCAGAATAGCAATCAGCCCCAGCATTTT. Translating gives CASRPDQNSNQPQHF.

The V call is TRBV5-1, the J call TRBJ2-7; D gene unclear. Trimming left V 4 bases short and J 2 bases short, with 19 bases between. From germline, CDR1 is SGHRS and CDR2 YFSETQ. CDR3 size: 16 residues. CDR3 amino acids: CASSKTVGQAAYEQYF. The CDR3 DNA reads TGCGCCAGCAGCAAGACGGTCGGCCAGGCTGCCTACGAGCAGTACTTC.

A few counts support this clone. The chain uses TRBV12-5 and TRBJ2-7; 7 positions agree with TRBD2. CDR3 length equals 13 residues. Germline CDR1 and CDR2: LGHNT and FRNRAP. V was pared by 8 bases and J by 0 bases, with 4 bases of the junction left unmatched. The DNA for the CDR3 is TGTGCTAGTCGGGGGGATGGCTCCTACGAGCAGTACTTC. This codes for CASRGDGSYEQYF.

This sequence joins TRBV27 and TRBJ2-1, with D possibly being TRBD2 (7 bases). V was pared by 3 bases and J by 6 bases, with 15 bases between. The CDR3 consists of 15 residues. The V gene's germline CDR1 is MNHEY and CDR2 SMNVEV (reference sequence). The CDR3 is CASSLGGAFANEQFF. DNA of the CDR3: TGTGCCAGCAGTTTGGGGGGGGCCTTCGCCAATGAGCAGTTCTTC.

V is TRBV15 and J is TRBJ2-1; TRBD1 might be the D (6 bases). Per the germline V gene, CDR1 is LNHNV and CDR2 is YYDKDF (reference sequence). Trimming removed 0 bases at V and 7 bases at J, with 13 bases between. The CDR3 loop spans 15 amino acids. The DNA of the CDR3 is TGTGCCACCAGCAGAGAAAGACAGGCCCAAAATGAGCAGTTCTTC. This sequence encodes CATSRERQAQNEQFF.

This clone was recorded only once. This rearrangement joins TRBV6-5 to TRBJ2-7, with 8 bases identical to TRBD1. Per the germline V gene, CDR1 is MNHEY and CDR2 is SVGAGI. V gave up 7 bases and J gave up 3 bases; unmatched junction bases: 5. The CDR3 has 13 amino acids. The CDR3 protein is CASTSGGFYEQYF. The CDR3 nucleotides are TGTGCCAGCACGTCAGGGGGCTTCTACGAGCAGTACTTC.

The rearrangement uses TRBV19 and TRBJ2-1; a weak D match, TRBD2 (7 bases). V was trimmed by 0 bases and J by 8 bases, leaving 23 bases between them. The length of the CDR3 is 18 residues. From germline, CDR1 is LNHDA and CDR2 SQIVND (reference sequence). The CDR3 region is CASSIDGEGDFGEDEQFF. In nucleotides, the CDR3 is TGTGCCAGTAGTATAGATGGGGAGGGGGACTTTGGCGAGGATGAGCAGTTCTTC.

The sample holds one count of this clone. This chain links TRBV7-2 with TRBJ2-2; 14 bases align to TRBD2. The CDR3 totals 18 residues. V was pared by 5 bases and J by 6 bases, with 11 bases of the junction left unmatched. In germline, CDR1 is SGHTA, CDR2 FQGNSA. The CDR3 here is CASSARLAGGPFAGELFF. CDR3 DNA sequence: TGTGCCAGCAGCGCCCGACTAGCGGGGGGGCCTTTTGCCGGGGAGCTGTTTTTT.

This clone was counted a single time. Compared with germline, one end of the junction differs, possibly owing to a read error. This chain links TRBV27 with TRBJ2-1; tentative D call: TRBD2 (6 bases). CDR3 length equals 15 residues. The germline V gene encodes CDR1 MNHEY and CDR2 SMNVEV (reference sequence). This CDR3 is CASSPGLGTYNEQFF. DNA of the CDR3: TGTGCCAGCAGTCCGGGACTGGGTACCTACAATGAGCAATTCTTC.

This clone has only one observation. The chain's CDR3 is CASSAGEGAYEQYF. The CDR3, as DNA: TGTGCCAGCAGCGCGGGGGAGGGGGCCTACGAGCAGTACTTC. This rearrangement joins TRBV9 to TRBJ2-7, with a possible D match to TRBD2 (7 bases). This CDR3 spans 14 amino acids. Germline values: CDR1 SGDLS, CDR2 YYNGEE. Trimming pared 3 bases from V and 2 bases from J, leaving 12 bases between.

The CDR3, as DNA: TGTGCCAGCAGCTTAGATAATCCAGGGAACCTCTATGGCTACACCTTC. This codes for CASSLDNPGNLYGYTF. The J gene is TRBJ1-2, the V gene TRBV11-2, with D perhaps matching TRBD1 (5 bases). The CDR3 runs to 16 residues. Deletions cut 0 bases from V and 4 bases from J, with 15 bases between. Germline V CDR1 and CDR2: SGHAT, FQNNGV.

J is TRBJ2-2 and V is TRBV30; TRBD1 matches 11 bases. The CDR3 contains 15 residues. Germline V gene lookup returns CDR1 GTSNPN and CDR2 SVGIG (reference sequence). Trimming took 2 bases from V and 5 from J; bases not matched to a gene: 4. The CDR3 nucleotides read TGTGCCTGGAGTCCGGGACAGGGGGGAACCGGGGAGCTGTTTTTT. Its translation is CAWSPGQGGTGELFF.

This clone was detected only a few times. The DNA of the CDR3 is TGTGCCAGCAGTGTGGAGGGGGCGCAAGGCTACACCTTC. The encoded protein is CASSVEGAQGYTF. The chain couples TRBV2 to TRBJ1-2; 7 bases are a match to TRBD1. The V gene's germline CDR1 is SNHLY and CDR2 FYNNEI. Unmatched junction bases numbered 7, after V lost 4 bases and J lost 8 bases. The CDR3 covers 13 residues.

This chain links TRBV29-1 with TRBJ1-1; D remains unclear. The germline V gene encodes CDR1 SQVTM and CDR2 ANQGSEA. The CDR3 totals 14 residues. Trimming removed 4 bases at V and 5 bases at J, with 17 bases between. The CDR3 DNA sequence: TGCAGCGTTGTTGACCTAGTGACGGGAACTGAAGCTTTCTTT. It yields the protein CSVVDLVTGTEAFF.

The V gene is TRBV6-6, the J gene TRBJ1-2, with 8 bases aligning to TRBD1. Germline loops: CDR1 MNHNY, CDR2 SVGAGI (reference sequence). After removal of 5 bases from V and 4 bases from J, the junction contained 6 bases not matched to a gene. CDR3 size: 14 residues. The CDR3 bases are TGTGCCAGCAGTCCGCAGGGGGCCGGCTATGGCTACACCTTC. This encodes CASSPQGAGYGYTF.

The rearrangement joins TRBV7-9 to TRBJ2-3; 10 bases line up with TRBD2. Germline CDR1 SEHNR, CDR2 FQNEAQ (reference sequence). J gave up 2 bases and V 3 bases, and 11 bases lay outside the gene matches. This CDR3 has 18 residues. The DNA for the CDR3 is TGTGCCAGCAGCTTGCCTCCCCAAACTAGCGGGGCCACAGATACGCAGTATTTT. Amino acid sequence: CASSLPPQTSGATDTQYF. Drawing the rest from reference TRBV7-9 and TRBJ2-3, the complete variable domain is DTGVSQNPRHKITKRGQNVTFRCDPISEHNRLYWYRQTLGQGPEFLTYFQNEAQLEKSRLLSDRFSAERPKGSFSTLEIQRTEQGDSAMYLCASSLPPQTSGATDTQYFGPGTRLTVL.

The rearrangement uses TRBV14 and TRBJ2-2; 9 nucleotides agree with TRBD1. The CDR3 is 16 residues long. Per germline, CDR1 SGHDN and CDR2 FVKESK. V trimming: 2 bases; J trimming: 7 bases; junction bases outside the gene matches: 8. CDR3 residues: CASSQTGTGSIGELFF. The CDR3 DNA sequence: TGTGCCAGCAGCCAAACCGGGACAGGGTCGATCGGGGAGCTGTTTTTT.

The gene calls are TRBV27 and TRBJ1-4; 8 nucleotides line up with TRBD1. This CDR3 is 16 amino acids long. V shed 0 bases, J shed 7 bases, and the junction held 7 bases outside the gene matches. The germline gives CDR1 MNHEY, CDR2 SMNVEV (reference sequence). The CDR3 DNA follows: TGTGCCAGCAGTTTATCTTGGCAGGGGGCGGGTGAAAAACTGTTTTTT. This gives the protein CASSLSWQGAGEKLFF.

For the CDR3, the DNA is TGTGCCAGCAGCTTTTTGTCCGGGACAGGGGTCACTGAAGCTTTCTTT. It encodes CASSFLSGTGVTEAFF. The chain recombines TRBV5-6 with TRBJ1-1, with TRBD1 matching over 10 bases. In germline, CDR1 is SGHDT, CDR2 YYEEEE. With V trimmed by 2 bases and J by 4 bases, 8 bases remained unmatched. The CDR3 extends over 16 amino acids.

The gene calls are TRBV25-1 and TRBJ2-3; 11 bases align to TRBD2. V was pared by 6 bases and J by 6 bases, with 5 bases of the junction left unmatched. Germline values: CDR1 MGHDK, CDR2 SYGVNS. CDR3 length: 14 residues. CDR3 in amino acids: CASSPGLAADTQYF. The CDR3 region has the DNA TGTGCCAGCAGCCCGGGACTAGCGGCTGATACGCAGTATTTT. Together with reference TRBV25-1 and TRBJ2-3, the CDR3 gives the full variable domain: EADIYQTPRYLVIGTGKKITLECSQTMGHDKMYWYQQDPGMELHLIHYSYGVNSTEKGDLSSESTVSRIRTEHFPLTLESARPSHTSQYLCASSPGLAADTQYFGPGTRLTVL.

The chain employs TRBV4-2 and TRBJ2-5; 9 bases map to TRBD2. V was pared by 0 bases and J by 3 bases, with 8 bases of the junction left unmatched. CDR1 is LGHNA, CDR2 YNFKEQ, per germline. The CDR3 spans 17 residues. CDR3 sequence (DNA): TGTGCCAGCAGCCAAGATCTCCTAGCGGGGAATGAAGAGACCCAGTACTTC. Amino acid sequence: CASSQDLLAGNEETQYF.